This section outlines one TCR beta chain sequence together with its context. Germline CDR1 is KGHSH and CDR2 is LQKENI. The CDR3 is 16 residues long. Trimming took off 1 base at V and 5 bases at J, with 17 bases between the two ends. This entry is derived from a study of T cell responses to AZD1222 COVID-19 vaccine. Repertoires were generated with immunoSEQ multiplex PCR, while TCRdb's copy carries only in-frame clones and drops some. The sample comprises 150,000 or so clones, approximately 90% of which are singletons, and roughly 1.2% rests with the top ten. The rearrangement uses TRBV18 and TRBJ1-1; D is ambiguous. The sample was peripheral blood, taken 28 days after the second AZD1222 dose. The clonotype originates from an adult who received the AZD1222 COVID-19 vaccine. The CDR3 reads CASSPRHEQPLTEAFF. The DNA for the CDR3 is TGTGCCAGCTCACCACGTCACGAGCAGCCCTTGACTGAAGCTTTCTTT.